This entry lists 9 T cell receptor beta chains sequenced from one sample in a study of early T cells in non-severe SARS-CoV-2 infection. In TCRdb, the 5' RACE reads were re-called with MiXCR into one record per CDR3 protein. The data hold 25,000 to 35,000 distinct CDR3 sequences, with roughly 5.7% observed a single time. The sample comprised whole blood. The receptor source for this set is an adult who was a healthcare worker with PCR-confirmed SARS-CoV-2 infection or an uninfected control (not recorded which).

This clonotype occurred many times. The J gene is TRBJ2-4, the V gene TRBV9; a possible D gene is TRBD2 (6 bases). CDR3 length: 14 amino acids. CDR1 is SGDLS, CDR2 YYNGEE, per germline. The V end lost 3 bases, the J end lost 1 base, and 8 bases lay between the germline ends. The CDR3 reads CASSGTSAKNIQYF. CDR3 in DNA: TGTGCCAGCAGCGGTACTAGCGCCAAAAACATTCAGTACTTC.

This clonotype was picked up many times. The V gene is TRBV4-1, the J gene TRBJ2-7; D possibly corresponds to TRBD2 (5 bases). Trimming cost V 4 bases and J 0 bases, with 13 bases left between them. The germline gives CDR1 MGHRA, CDR2 YSYEKL. The CDR3 covers 15 residues. The CDR3 is CASSREGQSSYEQYF. CDR3 bases: TGCGCCAGCAGCCGAGAGGGCCAAAGCTCCTACGAGCAGTACTTC.

As to this clonotype: A much more abundant neighbour one base away suggests this may be a read error. This sequence joins TRBV10-3 and TRBJ1-1, with D possibly matching TRBD1 (6 bases). CDR3 length: 12 amino acids. Germline lookup yields CDR1 ENHRY and CDR2 SYGVKD. CDR3 nucleotides: TGTACCATCAGTGAAGGGGGCACTGAAGCTTTCTTT. Encoded protein: CTISEGGTEAFF.

The table lists this clonotype with many counts. The rearrangement links TRBV11-3 to TRBJ2-6; possibly TRBD1 for D (7 bases). Trimming shortened V by 5 bases and J by 3 bases, and 11 bases separated the two germline ends. CDR3 size: 15 residues. The germline V gene has CDR1 SGHNT and CDR2 YENEEA. The CDR3 region has the DNA TGTGCCAGCAGCCCAGGGGGGTATGGGGCCAACGTCCTGACTTTC. This gives the protein CASSPGGYGANVLTF.

This clonotype was seen at least ten times. The chain uses TRBV20-1 and TRBJ2-5, with D uncertain. V lost 3 bases and J 5 bases, leaving 13 bases between the germline ends. The length of the CDR3 is 13 residues. Germline CDR1 DFQATT, CDR2 SNEGSKA (reference sequence). CDR3 sequence reads: CSASLAVRETQYF. The CDR3 nucleotides read TGCAGTGCTAGTTTGGCGGTCCGGGAGACCCAGTACTTC.

V usage is TRBV3-1 and J usage is TRBJ2-1; unclear D gene. The germline V gene has CDR1 LGHDT and CDR2 YNNKEL (reference sequence). This CDR3 is built from 11 residues. Trimming left V 4 bases short and J 9 bases short, with 7 bases between. CDR3 residues: CASSLAFEQFF. CDR3 in DNA: TGTGCCAGCAGCCTAGCATTTGAGCAGTTCTTC.

The gene calls are TRBV7-9 and TRBJ2-3; 7 bases are a match to TRBD2. Looked up from germline, CDR1 is SEHNR and CDR2 is FQNEAQ (reference sequence). Trimming at V came to 3 bases and at J to 1 base, leaving 7 bases not matched to a gene. The CDR3 runs to 16 residues. The CDR3 coding sequence is TGTGCCAGCAGCTTCCCGCTGAGCGGGGGCACAGATACGCAGTATTTT. This translates into CASSFPLSGGTDTQYF.

Many counts were recorded for this clonotype. The gene calls are TRBV25-1 and TRBJ1-2; TRBD1 is a possible D gene (5 bases). This CDR3 is built from 14 residues. Trimming removed 3 bases at V and 7 bases at J, with 15 bases between. CDR1 MGHDK and CDR2 SYGVNS come from the germline V gene. The CDR3 DNA is TGTGCCAGCAGTGATGCCGGGACGGTGGGTGGCTACACCTTC. Protein: CASSDAGTVGGYTF.

The sample holds many counts of this clonotype. This chain joins TRBV14 and TRBJ2-1; TRBD2 agrees at 8 bases. The CDR3 length is 15 residues. V shed 1 base, J shed 4 bases, and the junction held 3 bases outside the gene matches. Looked up from germline, CDR1 is SGHDN and CDR2 is FVKESK. This chain's CDR3 is CASSQGLARYNEQFF. The DNA for the CDR3 is TGTGCCAGCAGCCAAGGACTAGCGCGTTACAATGAGCAGTTCTTC. The full variable domain, completed using reference TRBV14 and TRBJ2-1, is EAGVTQFPSHSVIEKGQTVTLRCDPISGHDNLYWYRRVMGKEIKFLLHFVKESKQDESGMPNNRFLAERTGGTYSTLKVQPAELEDSGVYFCASSQGLARYNEQFFGPGTRLTVL.